The source of this TCR beta chain is a study of blood T cell repertoires in COVID-19. At the level of the study: Samples of COVID-19 (acute and convalescent) were obtained from the United States, Italy and Spain. The analysed material was cDNA or gDNA that came from T cells, B-cell-depleted T cells, or PBMCs.

The method was immunoSEQ multiplex PCR; TCRdb's version includes in-frame clones alone and lacks a portion of them. The sample has 140,000 or so clones, roughly 86% seen once. The V gene's germline CDR1 is SGHNT and CDR2 YENEEA. The CDR3 sequence is 13 residues long. V was pared by 5 bases and J by 4 bases, with 4 bases of the junction left unmatched. Sequenced: peripheral blood. The chain recombines TRBV11-3 with TRBJ1-1; 7 bases align to TRBD1. The origin of this receptor is a man aged 70-80 years with acute or convalescent COVID-19. CDR3 DNA: TGTGCCAGCAGCGCGACAGGGAGCACTGAAGCTTTCTTT. Its protein product is CASSATGSTEAFF.